This TCR beta chain emerged from a study of graft-versus-host responses after intestinal transplantation. Study at large: Tacrolimus and steroids were given for around 3 years to all recipients after anti-thymocyte globulin induction.

The protocol was immunoSEQ multiplex PCR, while the TCRdb copy is restricted to in-frame clones and leaves out a portion. The repertoire holds 96,000 or so clones, roughly 92% seen once, with 0.15% to 0.2% in the top ten. Details on this clone: The antigen remains undetermined.

Germline lookup yields CDR1 SGHNT and CDR2 YYREEE (reference sequence). Between the trimmed V and J ends, which lost 0 bases and 12 bases, there was a span of 10 bases. The CDR3 length is 13 residues. Specimen: unstimulated CD4+ T cells sorted from spleen or lymph node cells, collected before intestinal transplant. The clonotype comes from a human donor who received an intestinal transplant. The chain is built from TRBV5-4 and TRBJ1-6; D perhaps matches TRBD1 (6 bases). The CDR3: CASSLEGGLPLHF. Here the CDR3 DNA reads TGTGCCAGCAGCTTGGAAGGGGGTTTACCCCTCCACTTT.